A selection of T cell receptor beta chains follows, all from one sample in a study of shared clonotypes between healthy human individuals. The protocol was immunoSEQ multiplex PCR, while the TCRdb copy is restricted to in-frame clones and leaves out a portion. The data hold roughly 1,500,000 clones, with 98% observed a single time. Sequencing was performed on naive CD4+ T cells sorted from blood. Receptor source: a man younger than 45 in good health. Each CDR3 is given with its conserved first and last residue. The order of the fields is CDR3 protein, V gene.

CDR3 protein: CASSLLLGGYEQYF
V gene: TRBV13

CDR3 protein: CASSVTSGDTDTQYF
V gene: TRBV6-6

CDR3 protein: CASSEDYAGVGDTQYF
V gene: TRBV2

CDR3 protein: CASSPSLDRRTGELFF
V gene: TRBV11-2

CDR3 protein: CSEEVGADTQYF
V gene: TRBV29-1

CDR3 protein: CASSRQGAGTEAFF
V gene: TRBV19

CDR3 protein: CASSPPGRGTGELFF
V gene: TRBV5-1

CDR3 protein: CASSPGTGGRYEQYF
V gene: TRBV18

CDR3 protein: CASSLGPTGLQETQYF
V gene: TRBV5-4

CDR3 protein: CASSQAGTGLHEQFF
V gene: TRBV14

CDR3 protein: CASSNPTTSGANYGYTF
V gene: TRBV7-6

CDR3 protein: CASSQGPATEAFF
V gene: TRBV14

CDR3 protein: CASSLFGGLDEQFF
V gene: TRBV5-1

CDR3 protein: CASSEQKNTGELFF
V gene: TRBV7-2

CDR3 protein: CASGRTLRAQHF
V gene: TRBV19

CDR3 protein: CATSSGQGAYEQYF
V gene: TRBV15

CDR3 protein: CASRMGGRAQETQYF
V gene: TRBV2

CDR3 protein: CASSVISGTPNNEQFF
V gene: TRBV18

CDR3 protein: CASSRPEAAETQYF
V gene: TRBV5-6

CDR3 protein: CASSPPGRGYEQYF
V gene: TRBV19

CDR3 protein: CATSRGRNGGELFF
V gene: TRBV15

CDR3 protein: CASRLNPGLAYEQYF
V gene: TRBV27

CDR3 protein: CASSLAVIAKETQYF
V gene: TRBV5-1

CDR3 protein: CASSLVGRENIQYF
V gene: TRBV5-4

CDR3 protein: CASSSSVAGAGTDTQYF
V gene: TRBV25-1

CDR3 protein: CASSSTPAHGYTF
V gene: TRBV5-1

CDR3 protein: CASSVGRGGTSPRPEQFF
V gene: TRBV9

CDR3 protein: CASSYLQDYEQYF
V gene: TRBV6-6

CDR3 protein: CASSLAAGSGTGELFF
V gene: TRBV5-4

CDR3 protein: CASSYLAGVAEAFF
V gene: TRBV6-5

CDR3 protein: CASSLDGRVGYNEQFF
V gene: TRBV5-1

CDR3 protein: CASSSGLAGGETQYF
V gene: TRBV11-2

CDR3 protein: CASMAPLVETQYF
V gene: TRBV7-9

CDR3 protein: CASSRRAGPGGELFF
V gene: TRBV5-6

CDR3 protein: CASSLPQAHYEQYF
V gene: TRBV7-9

CDR3 protein: CASSLGARANEKLFF
V gene: TRBV7-9

CDR3 protein: CASSSDRGRFNEQFF
V gene: TRBV7-2

CDR3 protein: CASSPTGGSSGANVLTF
V gene: TRBV7-6

CDR3 protein: CASSPGLAGITDTQYF
V gene: TRBV7-2

CDR3 protein: CASNDRGRNTEAFF
V gene: TRBV19

CDR3 protein: CASSLDGQINYGYTF
V gene: TRBV5-1

CDR3 protein: CASSGDGTGLLYEQYF
V gene: TRBV9

CDR3 protein: CASSFGDRSNEKLFF
V gene: TRBV28

CDR3 protein: CASSLRPGQQNTGELFF
V gene: TRBV7-9

CDR3 protein: CASSYRHRNTEAFF
V gene: TRBV6-5

CDR3 protein: CAWKITRASGRVYNEQFF
V gene: TRBV30

CDR3 protein: CASSPMTSDYNEQFF
V gene: TRBV18

CDR3 protein: CASSLKGAHGYTF
V gene: TRBV27

CDR3 protein: CASSRGTSNEQFF
V gene: TRBV7-3

CDR3 protein: CASSPTLPGPGSENTIYF
V gene: TRBV5-4

CDR3 protein: CASSSLTGSGANVLTF
V gene: TRBV5-4

CDR3 protein: CSGRQGSPDTQYF
V gene: TRBV29-1

CDR3 protein: CASSLAGGSGYEQYF
V gene: TRBV7-9

CDR3 protein: CASSLNGGADPEGEQYF
V gene: TRBV7-6

CDR3 protein: CSAGQGGYF
V gene: TRBV20-1